Listed here is a single T cell receptor beta chain. No antigen is known for it. The sample is drawn from a study of T cell repertoires in cytomegalovirus infection. Study information: CMV infection and matching HLA type were both indicated by public TCR beta signatures. The study's findings and limits: CMV-specific TCR beta clonotypes restricted by HLA-C were the ones dominating the ex vivo response. Summed frequency of public TCR beta families distinguished CMV carriers with the relevant HLA.

TCRdb reprocessed the reads via MiXCR and lists one record per CDR3 protein. This table holds about 740,000 distinct CDR3 sequences, roughly 36% found once. Germline V gives CDR1 MNHEY, CDR2 SMNVEV (reference sequence). Trimming left V 2 bases short and J 6 bases short, with 17 bases between. There are 16 residues in the CDR3. The sequencing input was PBMCs. The genes are TRBV27 and TRBJ1-5; the D gene is possibly TRBD1 (6 bases). This clonotype was obtained from a human donor in good health (CMV status not recorded). Some clones in this sample may be carry-over from other donors' samples. The CDR3 protein is CASSLKFRGAAQPQHF. The CDR3 DNA follows: TGTGCCAGCAGTTTAAAATTTCGGGGGGCGGCTCAGCCCCAGCATTTT.